A single T cell receptor beta chain is shown here with its context. Relative to the germline gene, one junction end is altered; a read error may explain this. This sample was taken from a study of T cells in Graves' hyperthyroidism and ophthalmopathy. The study defined stable Graves' hyperthyroidism as no ophthalmopathy progression within 18 months. Patients between 18 and 65 years old had hyperthyroidism, newly diagnosed and lasting under 2 months. RNA transcripts served as the template for amplifying TCR beta CDR3 regions. First-round RT-PCR targeting the TCR CDR3 was performed with the HTBI primer set. TCRdb called the multiplex PCR reads again in MiXCR, with one record for every CDR3 protein. The sample holds under 800,000 distinct CDR3 sequences, 14% seen once. The clonotype comes from a woman aged 18-29 years with Graves' hyperthyroidism. The sample was blood.

In DNA, the CDR3 is TGTGCCAGCAGCTTAACGAACACTGAAGCTTCCTTT. Protein product: CASSLTNTEASF. The gene calls are TRBV11-3 and TRBJ1-1; D is undetermined. Germline V CDR1 and CDR2: SGHNT, YENEEA. The CDR3 loop spans 12 amino acids.